These 29 T cell receptor beta chains came from one sample sequenced in a study of T cell repertoires in cytomegalovirus infection. MiXCR, run by TCRdb on the reads, gives a single entry per CDR3 protein. The sample records around 100,000 distinct CDR3 sequences, roughly a tenth being singletons. Antigens of these TCRs are unknown. Sequencing input: PBMCs, sequenced either directly or after in vitro stimulation (not recorded which). The receptors derive from a human donor in good health (CMV status not recorded). Some clones in this sample may be carry-over from other donors' samples.

This clonotype was observed many times. CDR3 sequence: CASSLAHGRREQYF. CDR3 DNA sequence: TGTGCCAGCAGCTTAGCTCACGGGCGAAGGGAGCAGTACTTC. This rearrangement joins TRBV7-2 to TRBJ2-7; D ambiguous. This CDR3 contains 14 residues. CDR1 and CDR2 from the germline V gene are SGHTA and FQGNSA. V gave up 0 bases and J gave up 7 bases, with 13 bases separating them.

This clonotype was counted many times. The chain is built from TRBV6-2 or TRBV6-3 and TRBJ2-3; tentatively, D is TRBD2 (6 bases). V was trimmed by 2 bases and J by 4 bases, leaving 10 bases between them. In germline, CDR1 is MNHEY, CDR2 SVGEGT. This CDR3 has 14 residues. CDR3 in DNA: TGTGCCAGCAGTTACGAGGTAGCGGCAGATACGCAGTATTTT. It translates to CASSYEVAADTQYF.

This clonotype was recorded many times. This chain connects TRBV15 to TRBJ1-5, with TRBD1 matching 10 bases. Germline V gives CDR1 LNHNV, CDR2 YYDKDF (reference sequence). Trimming removed 2 bases from V and 4 bases from J; junction bases left unmatched: 2. The CDR3 is 15 amino acids. CDR3 region: CATSRRGQGNQPQHF. The CDR3 region has the DNA TGTGCCACCAGCAGACGGGGACAGGGGAATCAGCCCCAGCATTTT.

This clonotype appeared many times. This chain joins TRBV19 and TRBJ2-1; 9 nucleotides match TRBD2. The V segment lost 2 bases and the J segment 6 bases; nucleotides outside the gene matches: 8. From germline, CDR1 is LNHDA and CDR2 SQIVND (reference sequence). This CDR3 has 16 residues. The CDR3 loop is CASSILAGMSSNEQFF. CDR3 DNA: TGTGCCAGTAGTATACTAGCGGGAATGAGTAGCAATGAGCAGTTCTTC.

This clonotype was found a few times. The CDR3: CASSIAEGSYNEQFF. CDR3 bases: TGTGCCAGTAGTATAGCGGAGGGCTCCTACAATGAGCAGTTCTTC. The V call is TRBV19, the J call TRBJ2-1; the D gene is possibly TRBD2 (6 bases). Germline V gene lookup returns CDR1 LNHDA and CDR2 SQIVND (reference sequence). V was clipped by 1 base and J by 0 bases, with 7 bases between them. There are 15 residues in the CDR3.

There are a few counts of this clonotype. The chain employs TRBV7-9 and TRBJ2-1; D unresolved. There are 15 residues in the CDR3. Germline V CDR1 and CDR2: SEHNR, FQNEAQ (reference sequence). Trimming left V 6 bases short and J 4 bases short, with 16 bases between. The CDR3 spells CASSASDRWYNEQFF. DNA of the CDR3: TGTGCCAGCAGTGCCAGTGACCGATGGTACAATGAGCAGTTCTTC.

The table lists this clonotype with many counts. The chain has TRBV4-1 and TRBJ2-7, with 8 bases identical to TRBD1. In germline, CDR1 is MGHRA, CDR2 YSYEKL. The V and J ends lost 6 bases and 3 bases, in that order; junction bases with no gene match: 10. This CDR3 is 15 amino acids long. The DNA of the CDR3 is TGCGCCAGCAGTCCCAAAATTGGACAGGGCTACGAGCAGTACTTC. It codes for CASSPKIGQGYEQYF.

V gene TRBV27 combines with J gene TRBJ2-5; D is perhaps TRBD1 or TRBD2 (5 bases each). The ends were cut back, 6 bases at V and 1 base at J, with 15 bases in the middle. The CDR3 has 15 amino acids. Looked up from germline, CDR1 is MNHEY and CDR2 is SMNVEV (reference sequence). CDR3 sequence reads: CASRGRDGTQETQYF. The DNA of the CDR3 is TGTGCCAGCAGGGGTAGGGACGGGACCCAAGAGACCCAGTACTTC.

This clonotype is medium-sized in the sample. The gene calls are TRBV11-2 and TRBJ1-2, with 8 positions matching TRBD1. The CDR3 is 13 residues long. Trimming cost V 5 bases and J 4 bases; bases outside gene matches: 3. CDR1 is SGHAT and CDR2 is FQNNGV in the germline V gene. CDR3 DNA: TGTGCCAGCAGCCCCGGACAGGGCTATGGCTACACCTTC. Encoded protein: CASSPGQGYGYTF.

In its sample, this clonotype was seen a few times. The V call is TRBV12-3 or TRBV12-4, the J call TRBJ1-2; a weak D match, TRBD1 (6 bases). Trimming removed 7 bases at V and 0 bases at J, with 12 bases between. The CDR3 length is 14 residues. The CDR3 here is CASTPQGSNYGYTF. CDR3 DNA sequence: TGTGCCAGCACCCCGCAGGGGTCTAACTATGGCTACACCTTC.

This clonotype was recorded many times. The rearrangement links TRBV11-2 to TRBJ2-1; TRBD2 might be the D (5 bases). V lost 5 bases, J lost 9 bases, and 14 bases lay in between. The germline CDR1 and CDR2 sequences are SGHAT and FQNNGV. CDR3 size: 13 residues. CDR3 bases: TGTGCCAGCAGCAGAGAGCTAGCTGGTGAGCAGTTCTTC. Encoded protein: CASSRELAGEQFF. Complete variable domain (other parts from reference TRBV11-2 and TRBJ2-1): EAGVAQSPRYKIIEKRQSVAFWCNPISGHATLYWYQQILGQGPKLLIQFQNNGVVDDSQLPKDRFSAERLKGVDSTLKIQPAKLEDSAVYLCASSRELAGEQFFGPGTRLTVL.

The rearrangement links TRBV6-6 to TRBJ1-5; maybe TRBD1 (5 bases). This CDR3 contains 15 residues. Trimming cost V 6 bases and J 0 bases, with 12 bases left between them. Germline V lookup: CDR1 MNHNY, CDR2 SVGAGI (reference sequence). CDR3 in amino acids: CASSPDSYSNQPQHF. CDR3 DNA: TGTGCCAGCAGCCCCGACAGTTATAGCAATCAGCCCCAGCATTTT.

This clonotype was found many times. The chain couples TRBV4-2 to TRBJ2-7; 10 nucleotides match TRBD2. V gave up 0 bases and J gave up 3 bases; unmatched junction bases: 8. Germline lookup yields CDR1 LGHNA and CDR2 YNFKEQ. The CDR3 totals 17 residues. This CDR3 reads CASSQDLRTSGIYEQYF. CDR3 in DNA: TGTGCCAGCAGCCAAGATTTGCGAACTAGCGGGATCTACGAGCAGTACTTC.

This clonotype was found many times. The chain uses TRBV7-9 and TRBJ1-1, with D unresolved. Trimming took 6 bases from V and 6 from J, leaving 17 bases between them. Germline CDR1 and CDR2: SEHNR and FQNEAQ (reference sequence). The CDR3 spans 14 residues. The CDR3 DNA reads as TGTGCCAGCAGTCAAACCGCGGGAGTCTCTGAAGCTTTCTTT. The encoded protein is CASSQTAGVSEAFF. Complete variable domain (other parts from reference TRBV7-9 and TRBJ1-1): DTGVSQNPRHKITKRGQNVTFRCDPISEHNRLYWYRQTLGQGPEFLTYFQNEAQLEKSRLLSDRFSAERPKGSFSTLEIQRTEQGDSAMYLCASSQTAGVSEAFFGQGTRLTVV.

This clonotype was detected ten times or more. The chain couples TRBV7-2 to TRBJ1-2, with D uncertain. Germline V gene lookup returns CDR1 SGHTA and CDR2 FQGNSA. The germline V and J ends were trimmed by 0 bases and 0 bases, with 8 bases remaining between them. This CDR3 region has 15 residues. CDR3 nucleotide sequence: TGTGCCAGCAGCTTAGCTAACACAGCTAACTATGGCTACACCTTC. Protein sequence: CASSLANTANYGYTF.

The chain recombines TRBV5-1 with TRBJ1-1; D possibly corresponds to TRBD1 (6 bases). Trimming took off 4 bases at V and 0 bases at J, with 13 bases between the two ends. Germline V gives CDR1 SGHRS, CDR2 YFSETQ. CDR3 length equals 15 residues. CDR3 loop: CASSETGTLNTEAFF. The DNA of the CDR3 is TGCGCCAGCAGCGAAACAGGGACCCTGAACACTGAAGCTTTCTTT. Filled out from reference TRBV5-1 and TRBJ1-1, the complete variable domain reads KAGVTQTPRYLIKTRGQQVTLSCSPISGHRSVSWYQQTPGQGLQFLFEYFSETQRNKGNFPGRFSGRQFSNSRSEMNVSTLELGDSALYLCASSETGTLNTEAFFGQGTRLTVV.

This clonotype was seen ten or more times. The rearrangement links TRBV7-6 to TRBJ2-2; weak D call: TRBD1 (6 bases). Germline V lookup: CDR1 SGHVS, CDR2 FNYEAQ. Between the trimmed V and J ends, which lost 5 bases and 1 base, there was a span of 11 bases. The CDR3 sequence is 15 residues long. The DNA for the CDR3 is TGTGCCAGCAGCCAAACGGGACAGAACACCGGGGAGCTGTTTTTT. Amino acid sequence: CASSQTGQNTGELFF.

A few counts support this clonotype. CDR3 sequence: CAISDPGQGADEQFF. In nucleotides, the CDR3 is TGTGCCATCAGTGATCCGGGACAGGGGGCGGATGAGCAGTTCTTC. This rearrangement joins TRBV10-3 to TRBJ2-1; 12 bases match TRBD1. The CDR3 length is 15 residues. Germline V lookup: CDR1 ENHRY, CDR2 SYGVKD. J gave up 8 bases and V 3 bases, and 5 bases lay outside the gene matches.

The chain uses TRBV12-3 or TRBV12-4 and TRBJ2-1, with D perhaps being TRBD1 or TRBD2 (5 bases each). CDR3 length: 13 amino acids. Trimming took off 5 bases at V and 8 bases at J, with 13 bases between the two ends. The CDR3 DNA reads as TGTGCCAGCAGTCGGGACCAGAGGGATGAGCAGTTCTTC. Amino acids: CASSRDQRDEQFF.

The J gene is TRBJ2-7, the V gene TRBV7-2; TRBD2 matches 14 bases. Germline loops: CDR1 SGHTA, CDR2 FQGNSA. The V and J ends lost 4 bases and 6 bases, in that order; junction bases with no gene match: 5. The CDR3 consists of 15 residues. CDR3 in DNA: TGTGCCAGCAGCTCCGGGACTAGCGGGAGTGGCGAGCAGTACTTC. The encoded protein is CASSSGTSGSGEQYF. The complete variable domain, with remaining parts taken from reference TRBV7-2 and TRBJ2-7, reads GAGVSQSPSNKVTEKGKDVELRCDPISGHTALYWYRQSLGQGLEFLIYFQGNSAPDKSGLPSDRFSAERTGGSVSTLTIQRTQQEDSAVYLCASSSGTSGSGEQYFGPGTRLTVT.

This clonotype was found many times. The rearrangement joins TRBV6-2 or TRBV6-3 to TRBJ1-5; 8 positions match TRBD1. The CDR3 sequence is 14 residues long. Germline CDR1 is MNHEY and CDR2 is SVGEGT. The trim removed 5 bases at V and 9 bases at J, leaving 9 bases unmatched. CDR3 nucleotides: TGTGCCAGCAGTACCCGGACAGGGAGAATGCCCCAGCATTTT. Its protein product is CASSTRTGRMPQHF.

This clonotype was seen once. A much larger clone differs from this one at a single base, so this may be a read error. This chain joins TRBV10-1 and TRBJ2-3; possible D gene TRBD2, 5 bases. This CDR3 is built from 15 residues. Germline CDR1 is WNHNN and CDR2 is SYGVQD (reference sequence). CDR3: CASGEYSLEADTQYF. In DNA form, the CDR3 reads TGCGCCAGCGGTGAGTACTCCTTGGAGGCAGATACGCAGTATTTT.

This clonotype was observed at least ten times. The rearrangement links TRBV7-2 to TRBJ1-3, with D possibly matching TRBD1 (5 bases). Germline V CDR1 and CDR2: SGHTA, FQGNSA. Trimming took 6 bases from V and 4 from J, leaving 16 bases between them. The CDR3 extends over 15 amino acids. CDR3 protein: CASRLPGGSGNTIYF. CDR3 nucleotides: TGTGCCAGCAGACTCCCGGGGGGATCGGGAAACACCATATATTTT.

The chain has TRBV24-1 and TRBJ2-2; possible D gene TRBD1, 6 bases. The germline V gene encodes CDR1 KGHDR and CDR2 SFDVKD. Trimming cost V 9 bases and J 2 bases, with 9 bases left between them. The CDR3 consists of 13 residues. The CDR3 nucleotides are TGTGCCACCGGGACACCCAACACCGGGGAGCTGTTTTTT. The encoded protein is CATGTPNTGELFF.

This clonotype was detected many times. The gene calls are TRBV7-2 and TRBJ1-5; D is unclear. Germline CDR1 SGHTA, CDR2 FQGNSA. The CDR3 consists of 13 residues. V lost 1 base and J 5 bases, leaving 6 bases between the germline ends. The CDR3 nucleotides read TGTGCCAGCAGCTTAGTACCCCATCAGCCCCAGCATTTT. Amino acid sequence: CASSLVPHQPQHF.

This chain links TRBV27 with TRBJ2-3, with 7 bases identical to TRBD2. The V gene end was trimmed by 10 bases and the J gene end by 5 bases; junction bases not matched to a gene: 12. The CDR3 extends over 14 amino acids. Per the germline V gene, CDR1 is MNHEY and CDR2 is SMNVEV (reference sequence). CDR3 amino acids: CATGVGGYGDTQYF. The CDR3 DNA sequence: TGTGCCACCGGGGTGGGGGGGTATGGAGATACGCAGTATTTT.

This clonotype was seen many times. The rearrangement joins TRBV7-9 to TRBJ1-1; TRBD1 is a possible D gene (6 bases). Germline assignment: CDR1 SEHNR and CDR2 FQNEAQ (reference sequence). Trimming shortened V by 4 bases and J by 3 bases, and 15 bases separated the two germline ends. The CDR3 length is 15 residues. CDR3: CASSSIKQGHTEAFF. CDR3 nucleotides: TGTGCCAGCAGCTCCATCAAACAGGGACACACTGAAGCTTTCTTT.

The sample holds a few counts of this clonotype. Its ends do not fully match the called genes, so a read error is possible. The rearrangement links TRBV18 to TRBJ2-7; D remains unclear. CDR3 length equals 9 residues. CDR1 is KGHSH and CDR2 is LQKENI in the germline V gene. CDR3 in amino acids: CASSGPLDF. The CDR3 DNA reads TGTGCCAGCTCAGGGCCCTTGGACTTC.

This clonotype was recorded many times. The gene calls are TRBV7-8 and TRBJ2-5; the match to TRBD2 covers 11 bases. With V trimmed by 1 base and J by 5 bases, 3 bases remained unmatched. The CDR3 contains 15 residues. Germline CDR1 is SGHVS and CDR2 is FQNEAQ. This chain's CDR3 is CASSLELAGVETQYF. CDR3 sequence (DNA): TGTGCCAGCAGCTTAGAACTAGCGGGAGTGGAGACCCAGTACTTC.